This TCR beta chain was observed in a study of blood T cell repertoires in COVID-19. Study-wide background: The United States, Italy and Spain were the sources of the acute and convalescent COVID-19 samples. PBMCs, B-cell-depleted T cells, or T cells were the source of the cDNA or gDNA that made up the material.

In the source study's methods: Researchers report that nucleated cell counts were estimated from reference gene primer amplification. The method was immunoSEQ multiplex PCR; TCRdb's version includes in-frame clones alone and lacks a portion of them. The V and J calls and clone size come from that table; D and trimming were worked out from the DNA. The sample consists of about 300,000 clones, 88% of them appearing once. The CDR3 is 9 residues long. Germline V gene lookup returns CDR1 MGHDK and CDR2 SYGVNS. V was cut by 6 bases and J by 11 bases, with 7 bases left in between. This receptor was obtained from a woman aged 30 to 39 who had recovered from COVID-19. Sequenced input: peripheral blood. The rearrangement uses TRBV25-1 and TRBJ1-1; D uncertain. CDR3 region: CASRVRAFF. CDR3 DNA: TGTGCCAGCAGGGTGAGGGCTTTCTTT.